This TCR beta chain comes out of a study of breast tumors, draining lymph nodes, adjacent tissues. Study-wide results and caveats: Tumor T cell lymph node origin was a supported hypothesis, not proven. Data fit most tumor T cells coming from lymph node, expanding in tumor.

This clonotype showed up just a few times. Its antigen remains unidentified. MiXCR, run by TCRdb on the multiplex PCR reads, gives a single entry per CDR3 protein. Of about 130,000 distinct CDR3 sequences listed, 20% to 25% were seen once; the top ten hold roughly 2.5%. In germline, CDR1 is MDHEN, CDR2 SYDVKM. The CDR3 length is 17 residues. J gave up 2 bases and V 3 bases, and 8 bases lay outside the gene matches. Breast cancer patients provided tissue from their axillary draining lymph nodes. The specimen was axillary lymph node tissue. This chain links TRBV28 with TRBJ2-3, with TRBD2 matching over 10 bases. The origin of this receptor is a female donor with breast cancer. Some clones in this sample may be carry-over from other donors' samples. DNA of the CDR3: TGTGCCAGCAGTTTCTTGGGGACTAGCGCTTCCACAGATACGCAGTATTTT. Protein product: CASSFLGTSASTDTQYF.